The rows below give T cell receptor beta chains drawn from one sample of a study of cytomegalovirus exposure and HLA in healthy donors. Sequenced by immunoSEQ multiplex PCR; TCRdb stores in-frame clones only, minus some. The table includes 100,000 to 150,000 clones, over 60% detected once. Specimen: PBMCs. The source is a human donor in good health. Both conserved end residues are trimmed from each CDR3.

v_call | cdr3_aa
TRBV6-6 | ASSYSGTENIQY
TRBV7-6 | ASSFTATNEKLF
TRBV5-4 | ASSPANRREQY
TRBV19 | ATLDRLSNQPQH
TRBV5-1 | ASSLGQGVLLNYGYT
TRBV28 | ASSPRVSGLYEQY
TRBV6-1 | ASSGTVTSYEQY
TRBV21-1 | ASSKAGDRTNEKLF
TRBV10-1 | ASSESSLRSGKVPHEAF
TRBV7-2 | ASSLGYTYYEQY
TRBV19 | ASTLGQGAWDTQY
TRBV6-5 | ASSYEVLSTEAF
TRBV4-1 | ASRGSEHNEQF
TRBV29-1 | SVREVTESHT
TRBV21-1 | ASSGDNWETQY
TRBV9 | ASSMTEGNTIY
TRBV28 | ASSLWSENTEAF
TRBV5-5 | ASTRSPGQGARNQPQH
TRBV10-3 | AISEGAAYEQY
TRBV19 | ASRQQGAGELF
TRBV7-8 | ASSFRLDSYYGYT
TRBV6-6 | ASSYSGQPNSPLH
TRBV6-1 | ASRHRESNSPLH
TRBV13 | ASSLDWARAEAF
TRBV5-1 | ASSLSGGPRQYEQY
TRBV6-1 | ASSEIGRGLGSPLH
TRBV29-1 | SVEDGHMSEKLF
TRBV21-1 | ASSKAGSEQY
TRBV7-6 | ASSSGTGPLQEQY
TRBV5-1 | ASSYGADTQY
TRBV7-9 | ASSQDQGGGASEQY
TRBV27 | ASSFGISYEQY
TRBV11-3 | ASSQRGRGFGGANVLT
TRBV27 | ASSWASGGGTYNEQF
TRBV11-3 | ASSFLGGGAGTGELF
TRBV7-9 | ASSSQFAQGEAF
TRBV21-1 | ASSPPEAFIGGDTQY
TRBV7-3 | ASSPKATGVGTGELF
TRBV14 | ASSRALAGAYEQY
TRBV6-5 | ASNPGQDSYGYT
TRBV11-2 | ASSLRSETGLSSGNTIY
TRBV7-2 | ASSYDSNSGNTIY